Sequencing of this T cell receptor (beta chain) was carried out in a study of blood T cells in healthy people across ages. Trimming left V 3 bases short and J 2 bases short, with 13 bases between. The CDR3 totals 14 residues. Germline lookup yields CDR1 SQVTM and CDR2 ANQGSEA. This clonotype was counted a few times. Its antigen is unidentified. For the second PCR, which ran for about 6 to 11 cycles, a sample-barcoded 5' primer and a J-beta primer mix were used. Each CDR3 protein is one row after TCRdb ran MiXCR on the 5' RACE reads. The repertoire consists of about a million distinct CDR3 sequences, with roughly half occurring once and the leading ten covering roughly a fifth. Overall study findings and caveats: Because donor CMV status was unknown, expanded clonotype changes were possibly confounded.

The donors, all healthy, were Caucasians living in Russia, aged about 6 to 90. The sample comprised blood. This clonotype was obtained from a woman aged 60-70 years in good health. The V and J genes are TRBV29-1 and TRBJ1-2; tentatively, D is TRBD1 (6 bases). DNA for the CDR3: TGCAGCGTTGATGGAGGGGGAGGGAACTATGGCTACACCTTC. Amino acid sequence: CSVDGGGGNYGYTF.